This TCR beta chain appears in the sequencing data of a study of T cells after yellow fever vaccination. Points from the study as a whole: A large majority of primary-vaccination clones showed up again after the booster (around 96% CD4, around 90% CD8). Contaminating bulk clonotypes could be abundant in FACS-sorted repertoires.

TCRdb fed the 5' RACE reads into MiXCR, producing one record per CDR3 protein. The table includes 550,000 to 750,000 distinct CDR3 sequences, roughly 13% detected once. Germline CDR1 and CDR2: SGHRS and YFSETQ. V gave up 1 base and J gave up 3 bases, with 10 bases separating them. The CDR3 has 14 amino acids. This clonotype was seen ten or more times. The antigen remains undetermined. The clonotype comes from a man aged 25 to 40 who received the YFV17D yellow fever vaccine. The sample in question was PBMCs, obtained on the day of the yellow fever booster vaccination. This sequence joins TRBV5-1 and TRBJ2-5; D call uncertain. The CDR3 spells CASSLYMGKETQYF. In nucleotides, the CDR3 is TGCGCCAGCAGCTTGTACATGGGCAAAGAGACCCAGTACTTC.